This T cell receptor beta chain was captured in a study of chronic HIV infection and antiretroviral therapy. TCRdb processed the 5' RACE reads anew with MiXCR; each CDR3 protein has one entry. The sample lists approximately 40,000 distinct CDR3 sequences; approximately 7.4% were seen once. This clonotype was detected ten times or more. Sequenced material: peripheral blood. This TCR derives from an adult who had HIV and had not received antiretroviral therapy, or was an uninfected healthy control (not recorded which).

The CDR3 spells CASSLDFPGGEKLFF. The CDR3 bases are TGTGCCAGCAGCTTAGATTTCCCGGGAGGGGAAAAACTGTTTTTT. The V gene is TRBV7-9, the J gene TRBJ1-4; D unclear. This CDR3 has 15 amino acids. The germline V gene has CDR1 SEHNR and CDR2 FQNEAQ (reference sequence). Trimming took off 1 base at V and 8 bases at J, with 14 bases between the two ends.